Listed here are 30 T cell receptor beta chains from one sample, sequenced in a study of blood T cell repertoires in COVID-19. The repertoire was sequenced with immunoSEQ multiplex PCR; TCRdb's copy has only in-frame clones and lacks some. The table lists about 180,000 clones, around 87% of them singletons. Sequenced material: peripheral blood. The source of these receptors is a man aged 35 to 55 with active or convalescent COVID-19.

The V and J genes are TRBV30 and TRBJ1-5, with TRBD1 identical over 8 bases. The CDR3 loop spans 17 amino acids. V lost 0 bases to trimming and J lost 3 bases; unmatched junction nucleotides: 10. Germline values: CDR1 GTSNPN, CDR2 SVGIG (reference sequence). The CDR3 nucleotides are TGTGCCTGGAGTGTATCAGTCCCAGGGGGCCCCAATCAGCCCCAGCATTTT. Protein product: CAWSVSVPGGPNQPQHF.

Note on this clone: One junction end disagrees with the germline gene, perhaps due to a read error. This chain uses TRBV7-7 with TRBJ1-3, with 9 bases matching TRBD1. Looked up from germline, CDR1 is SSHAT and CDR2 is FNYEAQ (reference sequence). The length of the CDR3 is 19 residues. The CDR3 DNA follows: TGTGCTAGCAGCGGGAGGGACAGGGTCGGCCCAAGGTCTGGAAACACCATATATTTT. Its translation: CASSGRDRVGPRSGNTIYF.

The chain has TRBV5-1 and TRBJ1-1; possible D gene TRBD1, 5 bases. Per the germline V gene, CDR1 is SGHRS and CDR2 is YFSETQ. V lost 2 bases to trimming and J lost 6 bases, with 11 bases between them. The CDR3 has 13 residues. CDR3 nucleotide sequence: TGCGCCAGCAGCTTAAATCAGGGCCCTGAAGCTTTCTTT. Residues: CASSLNQGPEAFF.

CDR3 sequence (DNA): TGTGCCAGTCTGTCAACCGGGACAGGGCTCAATGAGCAGTTCTTC. Protein sequence: CASLSTGTGLNEQFF. The rearrangement uses TRBV19 and TRBJ2-1; TRBD1 agrees at 9 bases. Per the germline V gene, CDR1 is LNHDA and CDR2 is SQIVND (reference sequence). The CDR3 is made up of 15 amino acids. The V gene end was trimmed by 8 bases and the J gene end by 6 bases; junction bases not matched to a gene: 11.

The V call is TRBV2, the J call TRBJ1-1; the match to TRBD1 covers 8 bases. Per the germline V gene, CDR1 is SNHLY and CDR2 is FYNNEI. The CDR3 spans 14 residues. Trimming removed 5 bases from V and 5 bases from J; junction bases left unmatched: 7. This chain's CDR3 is CASSPDRAGTEAFF. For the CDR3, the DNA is TGTGCCAGCAGTCCGGACAGGGCGGGGACTGAAGCTTTCTTT. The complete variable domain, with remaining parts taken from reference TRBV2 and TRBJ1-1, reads EPEVTQTPSHQVTQMGQEVILRCVPISNHLYFYWYRQILGQKVEFLVSFYNNEISEKSEIFDDQFSVERPDGSNFTLKIRSTKLEDSAMYFCASSPDRAGTEAFFGQGTRLTVV.

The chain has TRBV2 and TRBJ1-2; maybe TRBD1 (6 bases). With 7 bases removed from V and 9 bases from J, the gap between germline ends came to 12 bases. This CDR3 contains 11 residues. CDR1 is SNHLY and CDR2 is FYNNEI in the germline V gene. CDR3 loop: CASTEQGSYTF. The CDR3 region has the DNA TGTGCCAGCACCGAACAGGGCAGCTACACCTTC. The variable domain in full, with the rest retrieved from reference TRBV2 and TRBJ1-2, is EPEVTQTPSHQVTQMGQEVILRCVPISNHLYFYWYRQILGQKVEFLVSFYNNEISEKSEIFDDQFSVERPDGSNFTLKIRSTKLEDSAMYFCASTEQGSYTFGSGTRLTVV.

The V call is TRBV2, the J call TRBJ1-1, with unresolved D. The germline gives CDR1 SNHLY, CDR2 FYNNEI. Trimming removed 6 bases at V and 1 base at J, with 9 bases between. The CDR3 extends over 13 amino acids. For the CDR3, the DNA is TGTGCCAGCAGCCCGGTTTCGAACACTGAAGCTTTCTTT. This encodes CASSPVSNTEAFF.

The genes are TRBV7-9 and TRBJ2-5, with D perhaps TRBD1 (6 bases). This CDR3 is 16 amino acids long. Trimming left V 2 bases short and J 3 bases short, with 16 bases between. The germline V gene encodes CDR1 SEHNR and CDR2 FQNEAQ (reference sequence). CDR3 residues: CASSLSSGQGEETQYF. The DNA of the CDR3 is TGTGCCAGCAGCTTATCTTCGGGACAAGGGGAAGAGACCCAGTACTTC.

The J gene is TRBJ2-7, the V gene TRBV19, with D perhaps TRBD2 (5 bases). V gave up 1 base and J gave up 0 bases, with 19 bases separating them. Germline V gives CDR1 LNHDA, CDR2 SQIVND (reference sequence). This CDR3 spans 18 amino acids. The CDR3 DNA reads TGTGCCAGTAGTATAGGTTGGGAGCGTCAGCCAAGCTCCTACGAGCAGTACTTC. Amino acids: CASSIGWERQPSSYEQYF.

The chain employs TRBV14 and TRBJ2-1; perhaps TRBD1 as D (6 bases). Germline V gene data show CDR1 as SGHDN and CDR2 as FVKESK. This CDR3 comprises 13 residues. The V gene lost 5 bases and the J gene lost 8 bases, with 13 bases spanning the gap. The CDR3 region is CASSSTGWDEQFF. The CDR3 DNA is TGTGCCAGCAGCTCCACAGGGTGGGATGAGCAGTTCTTC.

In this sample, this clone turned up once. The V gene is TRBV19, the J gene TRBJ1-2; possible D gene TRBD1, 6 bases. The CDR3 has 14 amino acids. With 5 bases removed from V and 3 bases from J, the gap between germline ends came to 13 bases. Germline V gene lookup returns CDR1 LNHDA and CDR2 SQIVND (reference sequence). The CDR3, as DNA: TGTGCCAGTAGTCTGCGGACAGACTACTATGGCTACACCTTC. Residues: CASSLRTDYYGYTF.

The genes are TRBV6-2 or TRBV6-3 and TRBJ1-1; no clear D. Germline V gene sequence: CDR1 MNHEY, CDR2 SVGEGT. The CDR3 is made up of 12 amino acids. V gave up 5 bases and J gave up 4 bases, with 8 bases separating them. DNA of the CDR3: TGTGCCAGCAGTCGACTCGCCACTGAAGCTTTCTTT. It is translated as CASSRLATEAFF.

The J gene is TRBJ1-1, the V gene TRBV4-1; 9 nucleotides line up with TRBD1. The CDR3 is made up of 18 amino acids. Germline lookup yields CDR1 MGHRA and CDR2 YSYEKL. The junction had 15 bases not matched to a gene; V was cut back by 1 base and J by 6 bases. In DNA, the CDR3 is TGCGCCAGCAGCCAAGGGGTCGGGACAGGGACCCTAGCGCCTGAAGCTTTCTTT. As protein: CASSQGVGTGTLAPEAFF.

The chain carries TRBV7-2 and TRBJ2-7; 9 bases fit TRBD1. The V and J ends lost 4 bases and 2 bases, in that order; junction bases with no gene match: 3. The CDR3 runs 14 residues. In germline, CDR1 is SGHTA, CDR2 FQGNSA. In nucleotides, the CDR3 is TGTGCCAGCAGCTCCAGGACAGGGGCCTACGAGCAGTACTTC. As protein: CASSSRTGAYEQYF.

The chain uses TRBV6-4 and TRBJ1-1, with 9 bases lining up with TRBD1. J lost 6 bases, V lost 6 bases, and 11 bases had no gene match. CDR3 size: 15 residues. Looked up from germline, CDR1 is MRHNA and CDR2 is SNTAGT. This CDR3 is CASRGTGGAEAEAFF. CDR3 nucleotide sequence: TGTGCCAGCAGGGGCACAGGGGGCGCGGAGGCTGAAGCTTTCTTT.

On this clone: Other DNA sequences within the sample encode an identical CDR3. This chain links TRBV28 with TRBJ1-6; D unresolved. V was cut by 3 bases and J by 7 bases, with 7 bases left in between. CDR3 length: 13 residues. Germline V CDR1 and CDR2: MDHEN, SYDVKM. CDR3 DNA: TGTGCCAGCAGTTTTAGAGGGAATTCACCCCTCCACTTT. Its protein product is CASSFRGNSPLHF.

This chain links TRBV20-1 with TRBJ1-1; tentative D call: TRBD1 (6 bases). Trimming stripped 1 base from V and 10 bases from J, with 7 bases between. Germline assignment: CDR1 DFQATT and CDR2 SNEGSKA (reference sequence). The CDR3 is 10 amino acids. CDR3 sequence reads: CSARGGPAFF. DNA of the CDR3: TGCAGTGCTAGAGGGGGGCCAGCTTTCTTT.

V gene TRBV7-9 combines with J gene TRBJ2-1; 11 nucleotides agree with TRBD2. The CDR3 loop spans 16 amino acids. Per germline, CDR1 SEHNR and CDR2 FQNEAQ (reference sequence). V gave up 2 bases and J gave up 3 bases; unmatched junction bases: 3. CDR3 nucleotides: TGTGCCAGCAGCTTAACTAGCGGGGGTAACTACAATGAGCAGTTCTTC. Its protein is CASSLTSGGNYNEQFF.

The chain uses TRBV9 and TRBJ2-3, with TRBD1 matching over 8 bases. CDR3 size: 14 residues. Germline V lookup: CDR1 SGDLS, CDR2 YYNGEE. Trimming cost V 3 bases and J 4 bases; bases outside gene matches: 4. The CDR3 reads CASSAWDRSDTQYF. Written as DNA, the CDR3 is TGTGCCAGCAGCGCGTGGGACAGGTCAGATACGCAGTATTTT.

CDR3 in amino acids: CASSSETVNQPQHF. The CDR3 DNA reads TGTGCCAGCAGTTCCGAGACAGTAAATCAGCCCCAGCATTTT. The chain has TRBV2 and TRBJ1-5; D possibly corresponds to TRBD1 (5 bases). Trimming removed 5 bases from V and 4 bases from J, with 12 bases in between. The V gene's germline CDR1 is SNHLY and CDR2 FYNNEI. The length of the CDR3 is 14 residues.

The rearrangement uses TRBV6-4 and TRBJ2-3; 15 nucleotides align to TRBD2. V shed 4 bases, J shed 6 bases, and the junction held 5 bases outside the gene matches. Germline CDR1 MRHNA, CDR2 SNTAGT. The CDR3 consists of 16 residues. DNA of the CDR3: TGTGCCAGCAGTGTAGGACTAGCGGGGGGGCCCGATACGCAGTATTTT. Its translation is CASSVGLAGGPDTQYF.

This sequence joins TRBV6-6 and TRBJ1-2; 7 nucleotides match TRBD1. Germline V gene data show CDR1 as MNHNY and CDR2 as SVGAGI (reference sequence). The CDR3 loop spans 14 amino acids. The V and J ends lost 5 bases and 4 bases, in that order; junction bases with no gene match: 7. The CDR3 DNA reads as TGTGCCAGCAGTCCCCGACAGGGTGGCTATGGCTACACCTTC. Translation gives CASSPRQGGYGYTF.

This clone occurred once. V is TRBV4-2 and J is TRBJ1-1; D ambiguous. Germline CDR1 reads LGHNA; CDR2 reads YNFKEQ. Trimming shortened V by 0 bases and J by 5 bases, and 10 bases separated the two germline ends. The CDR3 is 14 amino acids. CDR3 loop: CASSQEHSRTEAFF. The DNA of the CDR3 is TGTGCCAGCAGCCAAGAGCACTCGAGAACTGAAGCTTTCTTT.

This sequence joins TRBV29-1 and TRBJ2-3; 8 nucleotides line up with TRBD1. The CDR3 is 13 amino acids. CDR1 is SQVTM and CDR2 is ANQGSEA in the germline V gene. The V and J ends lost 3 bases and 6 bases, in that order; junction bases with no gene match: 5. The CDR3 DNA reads TGCAGCGTTGACGTCAGGGGGCCGGATACGCAGTATTTT. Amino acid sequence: CSVDVRGPDTQYF.

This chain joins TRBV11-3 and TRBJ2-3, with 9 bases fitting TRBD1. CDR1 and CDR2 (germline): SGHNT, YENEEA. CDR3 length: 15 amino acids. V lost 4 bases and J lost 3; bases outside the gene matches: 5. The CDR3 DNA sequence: TGTGCCAGCAGCTCCCGGACAGGGGAGACAGATACGCAGTATTTT. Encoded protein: CASSSRTGETDTQYF.

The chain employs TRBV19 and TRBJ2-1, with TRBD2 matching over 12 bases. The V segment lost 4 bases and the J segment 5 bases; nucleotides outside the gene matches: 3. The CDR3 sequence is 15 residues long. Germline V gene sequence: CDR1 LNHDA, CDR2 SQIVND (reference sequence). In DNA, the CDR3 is TGTGCCAGTAGTACCTGGACTAGCGGGAACAATGAGCAGTTCTTC. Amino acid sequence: CASSTWTSGNNEQFF. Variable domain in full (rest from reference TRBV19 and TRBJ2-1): DGGITQSPKYLFRKEGQNVTLSCEQNLNHDAMYWYRQDPGQGLRLIYYSQIVNDFQKGDIAEGYSVSREKKESFPLTVTSAQKNPTAFYLCASSTWTSGNNEQFFGPGTRLTVL.

CDR3 sequence reads: CATSRSRGLGTEAFF. The CDR3 DNA sequence: TGTGCCACCAGCAGGTCTCGGGGTCTGGGCACTGAAGCTTTCTTT. The chain has TRBV15 and TRBJ1-1; D uncertain. In germline, CDR1 is LNHNV, CDR2 YYDKDF (reference sequence). The CDR3 spans 15 residues. The V and J ends lost 3 bases and 4 bases respectively, with 15 bases between them.

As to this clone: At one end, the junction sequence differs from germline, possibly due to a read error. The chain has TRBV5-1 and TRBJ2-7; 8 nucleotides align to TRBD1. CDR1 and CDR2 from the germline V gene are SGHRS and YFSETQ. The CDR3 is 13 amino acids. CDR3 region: CVSSIQGAYEQYF. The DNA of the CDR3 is TGCGTCAGCAGCATACAGGGGGCCTACGAGCAGTACTTC. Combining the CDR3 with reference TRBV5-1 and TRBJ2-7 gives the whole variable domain KAGVTQTPRYLIKTRGQQVTLSCSPISGHRSVSWYQQTPGQGLQFLFEYFSETQRNKGNFPGRFSGRQFSNSRSEMNVSTLELGDSALYLCVSSIQGAYEQYFGPGTRLTVT.

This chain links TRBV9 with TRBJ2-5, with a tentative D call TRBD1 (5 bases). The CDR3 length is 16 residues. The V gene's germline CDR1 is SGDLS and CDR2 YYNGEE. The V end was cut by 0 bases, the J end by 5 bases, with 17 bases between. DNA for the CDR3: TGTGCCAGCAGCGTAGGGCCTAGGGGCTATGAGGAGACCCAGTACTTC. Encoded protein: CASSVGPRGYEETQYF.

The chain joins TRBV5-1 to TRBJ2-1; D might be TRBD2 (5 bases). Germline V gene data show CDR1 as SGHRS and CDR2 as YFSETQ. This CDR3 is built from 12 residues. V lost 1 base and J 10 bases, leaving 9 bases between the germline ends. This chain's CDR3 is CASSLSGSEQFF. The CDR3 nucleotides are TGCGCCAGCAGCTTGTCGGGGTCCGAGCAGTTCTTC.